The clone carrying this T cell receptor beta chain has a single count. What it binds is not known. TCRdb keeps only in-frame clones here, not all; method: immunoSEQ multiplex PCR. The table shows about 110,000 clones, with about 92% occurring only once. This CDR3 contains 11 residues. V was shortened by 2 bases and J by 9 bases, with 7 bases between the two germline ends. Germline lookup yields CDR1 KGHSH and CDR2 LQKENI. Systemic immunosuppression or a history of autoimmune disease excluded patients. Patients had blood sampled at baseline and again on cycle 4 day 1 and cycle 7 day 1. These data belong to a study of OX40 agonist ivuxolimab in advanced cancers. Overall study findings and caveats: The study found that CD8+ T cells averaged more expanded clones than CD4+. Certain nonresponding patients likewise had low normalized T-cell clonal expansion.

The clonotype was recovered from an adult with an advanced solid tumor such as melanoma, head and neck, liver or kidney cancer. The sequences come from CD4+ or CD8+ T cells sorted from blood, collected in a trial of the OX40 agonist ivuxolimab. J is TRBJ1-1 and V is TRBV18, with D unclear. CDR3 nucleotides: TGTGCCAGCTCACCAGAGGGCCAAGCTTTCTTT. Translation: CASSPEGQAFF. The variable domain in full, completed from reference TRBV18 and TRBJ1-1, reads NAGVMQNPRHLVRRRGQEARLRCSPMKGHSHVYWYRQLPEEGLKFMVYLQKENIIDESGMPKERFSAEFPKEGPSILRIQQVVRGDSAAYFCASSPEGQAFFGQGTRLTVV.